This TCR beta chain was sequenced for a study of T cell repertoires in cytomegalovirus infection. TCRdb passed the reads through MiXCR, listing each CDR3 protein once. The sample contains roughly 280,000 distinct CDR3 sequences, approximately 9% of which appear only once. The table lists this clonotype with many counts. Sample: PBMCs. The clonotype was recovered from a human donor in good health (CMV status not recorded). Some clones in this sample may be carry-over from other donors' samples.

CDR3 DNA: TGTGCCAGCAGCCCCGGGGTGGACAGGCTTAATTCACCCCTCCACTTT. As protein: CASSPGVDRLNSPLHF. The rearrangement links TRBV7-6 to TRBJ1-6; 7 bases match TRBD1. This CDR3 is 16 amino acids long. Trimming at V came to 5 bases and at J to 6 bases, leaving 10 bases not matched to a gene. Germline loops: CDR1 SGHVS, CDR2 FNYEAQ. The full variable domain, with the rest looked up from reference TRBV7-6 and TRBJ1-6, is GAGVSQSPRYKVTKRGQDVALRCDPISGHVSLYWYRQALGQGPEFLTYFNYEAQQDKSGLPNDRFSAERPEGSISTLTIQRTEQRDSAMYRCASSPGVDRLNSPLHFGNGTRLTVT.